The present entry profiles one T cell receptor beta chain with its context. Blood draws occurred at baseline, cycle 4 day 1, and cycle 7 day 1. Trimming shortened V by 4 bases and J by 1 base, and 10 bases separated the two germline ends. Per the germline V gene, CDR1 is SQVTM and CDR2 is ANQGSEA. The CDR3 consists of 14 residues. This sample is part of a study of OX40 agonist ivuxolimab in advanced cancers. About the research overall: Patients in dose escalation had liver, melanoma, kidney or head and neck cancers. Anti-PD-1, anti-PD-L1 or anti-CTLA-4 therapy given earlier was allowed, and 40% had some.

Generated by immunoSEQ multiplex PCR, the TCRdb table keeps only in-frame clones and is missing some. The sample yields around 84,000 clones, 84% seen once. The chain employs TRBV29-1 and TRBJ1-4, with D possibly TRBD1 on 6 matching bases. The specimen was CD4+ or CD8+ T cells sorted from blood, collected in a trial of the OX40 agonist ivuxolimab. The TCR sequence derives from an adult with an advanced solid tumor such as melanoma, head and neck, liver or kidney cancer. The CDR3 spells CSVGIRGTNEKLFF. For the CDR3, the DNA is TGCAGCGTTGGGATCAGGGGAACTAATGAAAAACTGTTTTTT.